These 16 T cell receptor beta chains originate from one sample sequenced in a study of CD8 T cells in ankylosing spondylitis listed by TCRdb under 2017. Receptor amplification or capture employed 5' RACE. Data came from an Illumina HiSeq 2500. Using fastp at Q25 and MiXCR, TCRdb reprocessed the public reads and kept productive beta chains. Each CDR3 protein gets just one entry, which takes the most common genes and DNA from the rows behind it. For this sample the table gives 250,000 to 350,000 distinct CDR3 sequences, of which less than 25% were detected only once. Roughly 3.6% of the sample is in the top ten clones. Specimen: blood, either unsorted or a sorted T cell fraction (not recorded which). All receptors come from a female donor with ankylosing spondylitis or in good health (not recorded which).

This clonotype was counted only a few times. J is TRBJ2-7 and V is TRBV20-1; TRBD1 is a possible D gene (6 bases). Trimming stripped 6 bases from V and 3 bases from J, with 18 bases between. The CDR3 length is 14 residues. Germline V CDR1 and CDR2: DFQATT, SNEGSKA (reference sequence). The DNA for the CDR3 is TGCAGTGCCTCATATGGGGGCTTCATCTACGAGCAGTACTTC. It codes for CSASYGGFIYEQYF.

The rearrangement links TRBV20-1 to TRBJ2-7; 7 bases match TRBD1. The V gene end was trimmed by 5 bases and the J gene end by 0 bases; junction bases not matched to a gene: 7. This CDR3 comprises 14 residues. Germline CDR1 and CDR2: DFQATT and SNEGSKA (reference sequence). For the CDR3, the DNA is TGCAGTGCTGGCGGACAGGTCAGCTCCTACGAGCAGTACTTC. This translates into CSAGGQVSSYEQYF.

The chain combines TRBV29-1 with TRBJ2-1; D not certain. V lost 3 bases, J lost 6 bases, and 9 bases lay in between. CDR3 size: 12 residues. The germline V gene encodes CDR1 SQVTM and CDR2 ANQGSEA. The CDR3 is CSVDEVGNEQFF. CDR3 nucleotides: TGCAGCGTTGATGAGGTAGGCAATGAGCAGTTCTTC.

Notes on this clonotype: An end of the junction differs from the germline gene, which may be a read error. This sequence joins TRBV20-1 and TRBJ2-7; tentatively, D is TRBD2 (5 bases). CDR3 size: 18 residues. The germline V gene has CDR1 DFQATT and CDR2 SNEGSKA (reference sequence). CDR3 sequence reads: CCARAAVRAHPLNYEQYF. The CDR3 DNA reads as TGCTGTGCTAGAGCCGCTGTGCGGGCCCATCCACTTAACTACGAGCAGTACTTC.

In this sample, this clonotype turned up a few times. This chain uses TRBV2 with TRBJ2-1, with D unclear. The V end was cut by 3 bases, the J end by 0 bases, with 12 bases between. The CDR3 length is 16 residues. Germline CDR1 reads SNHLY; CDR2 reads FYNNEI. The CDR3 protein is CASSELGETSYNEQFF. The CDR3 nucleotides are TGTGCCAGCAGTGAGCTGGGTGAGACCTCCTACAATGAGCAGTTCTTC.

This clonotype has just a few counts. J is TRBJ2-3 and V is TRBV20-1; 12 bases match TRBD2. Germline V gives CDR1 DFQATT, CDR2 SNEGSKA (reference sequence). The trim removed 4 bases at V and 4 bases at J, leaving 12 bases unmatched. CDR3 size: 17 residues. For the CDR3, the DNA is TGCAGTGCTACGGCCGTGACTAGCGGGAGTGGGTCAGATACGCAGTATTTT. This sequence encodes CSATAVTSGSGSDTQYF.

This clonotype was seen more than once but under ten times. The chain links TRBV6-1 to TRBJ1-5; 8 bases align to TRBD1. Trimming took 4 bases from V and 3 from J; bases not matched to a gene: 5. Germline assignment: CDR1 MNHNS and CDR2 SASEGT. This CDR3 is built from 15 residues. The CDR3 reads CASSAQGVFNQPQHF. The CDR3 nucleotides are TGTGCCAGCAGTGCACAGGGGGTTTTCAATCAGCCCCAGCATTTT.

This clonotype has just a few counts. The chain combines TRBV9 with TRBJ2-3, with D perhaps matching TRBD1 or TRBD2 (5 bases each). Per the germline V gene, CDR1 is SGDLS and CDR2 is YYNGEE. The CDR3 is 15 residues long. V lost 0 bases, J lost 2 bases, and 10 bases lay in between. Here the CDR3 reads CASSVAGPFTDTQYF. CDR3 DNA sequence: TGTGCCAGCAGCGTAGCGGGACCCTTCACAGATACGCAGTATTTT.

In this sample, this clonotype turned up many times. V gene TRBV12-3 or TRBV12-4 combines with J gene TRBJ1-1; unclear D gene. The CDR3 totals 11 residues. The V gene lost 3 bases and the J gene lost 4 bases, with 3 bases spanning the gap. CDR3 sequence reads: CASSLGTEAFF. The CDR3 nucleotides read TGTGCCAGCAGTTTGGGCACTGAAGCTTTCTTT.

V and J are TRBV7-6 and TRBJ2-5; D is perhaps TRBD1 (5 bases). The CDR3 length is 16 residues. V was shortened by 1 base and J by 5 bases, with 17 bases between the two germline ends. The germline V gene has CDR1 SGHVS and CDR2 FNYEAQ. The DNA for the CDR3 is TGTGCCAGCAGCTTAGTTGGGGCAGGTGTACGGGAGACCCAGTACTTC. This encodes CASSLVGAGVRETQYF.

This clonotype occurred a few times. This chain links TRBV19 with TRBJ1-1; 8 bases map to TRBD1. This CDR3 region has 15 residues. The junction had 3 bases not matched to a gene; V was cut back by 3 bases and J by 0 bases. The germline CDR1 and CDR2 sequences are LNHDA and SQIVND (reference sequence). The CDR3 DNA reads TGTGCCAGTAGTATCCAGGGACAGGTGAACACTGAAGCTTTCTTT. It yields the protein CASSIQGQVNTEAFF.

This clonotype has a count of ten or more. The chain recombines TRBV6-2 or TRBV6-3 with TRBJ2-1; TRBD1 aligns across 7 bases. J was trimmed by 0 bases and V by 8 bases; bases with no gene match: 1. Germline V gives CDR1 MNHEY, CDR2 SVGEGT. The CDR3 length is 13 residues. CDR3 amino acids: CASRDSSYNEQFF. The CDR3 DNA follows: TGTGCCAGCCGGGACAGCTCCTACAATGAGCAGTTCTTC.

This chain's CDR3 is CASSARENQPQHF. The CDR3 nucleotides read TGTGCCAGCAGTGCCAGGGAGAATCAGCCCCAGCATTTT. The rearrangement links TRBV6-1 to TRBJ1-5; TRBD1 might be the D (5 bases). CDR3 length equals 13 residues. The germline gives CDR1 MNHNS, CDR2 SASEGT. Trimming shortened V by 4 bases and J by 4 bases, and 8 bases separated the two germline ends.

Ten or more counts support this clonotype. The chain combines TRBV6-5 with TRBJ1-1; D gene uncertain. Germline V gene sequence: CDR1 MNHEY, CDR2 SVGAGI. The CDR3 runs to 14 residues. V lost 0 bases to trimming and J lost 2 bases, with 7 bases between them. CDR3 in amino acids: CASSYSAGNTEAFF. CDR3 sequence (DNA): TGTGCCAGCAGTTACTCGGCAGGAAACACTGAAGCTTTCTTT.

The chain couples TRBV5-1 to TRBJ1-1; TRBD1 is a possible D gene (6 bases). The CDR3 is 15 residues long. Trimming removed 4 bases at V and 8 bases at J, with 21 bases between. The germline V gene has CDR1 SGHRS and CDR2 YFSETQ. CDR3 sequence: CASSLGGAVEAEAFF. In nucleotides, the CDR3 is TGCGCCAGCAGCCTTGGGGGGGCCGTGGAGGCCGAAGCTTTCTTT.

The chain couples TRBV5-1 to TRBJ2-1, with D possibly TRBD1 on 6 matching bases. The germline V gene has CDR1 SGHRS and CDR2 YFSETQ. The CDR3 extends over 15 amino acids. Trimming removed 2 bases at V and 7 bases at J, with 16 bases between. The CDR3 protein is CASSFIRGPGNEQFF. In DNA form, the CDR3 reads TGCGCCAGCAGCTTCATCAGGGGACCGGGGAATGAGCAGTTCTTC.